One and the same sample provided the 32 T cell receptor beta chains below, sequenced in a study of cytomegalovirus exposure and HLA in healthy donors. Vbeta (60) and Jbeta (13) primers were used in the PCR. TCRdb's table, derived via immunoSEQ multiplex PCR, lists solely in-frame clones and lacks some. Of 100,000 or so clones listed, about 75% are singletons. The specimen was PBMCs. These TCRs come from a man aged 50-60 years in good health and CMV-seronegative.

The CDR3 sequence: CASRAAGDSYGYTF. The CDR3 DNA reads TGTGCCAGCAGAGCGGCAGGGGATAGCTATGGCTACACCTTC. This rearrangement joins TRBV6-4 to TRBJ1-2; tentatively, D is TRBD1 (6 bases). Germline CDR1 MRHNA, CDR2 SNTAGT. The CDR3 length is 14 residues. The V gene lost 6 bases and the J gene lost 4 bases, with 15 bases spanning the gap.

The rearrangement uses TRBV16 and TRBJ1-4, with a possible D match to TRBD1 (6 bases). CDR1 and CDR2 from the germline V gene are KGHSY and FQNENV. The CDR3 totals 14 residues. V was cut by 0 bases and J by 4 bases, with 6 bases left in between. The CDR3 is CASSQSQGNEKLFF. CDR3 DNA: TGTGCCAGCAGCCAATCACAGGGTAATGAAAAACTGTTTTTT.

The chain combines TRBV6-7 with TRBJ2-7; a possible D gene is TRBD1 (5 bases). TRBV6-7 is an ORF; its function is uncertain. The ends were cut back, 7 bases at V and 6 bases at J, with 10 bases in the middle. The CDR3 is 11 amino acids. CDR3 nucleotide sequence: TGTGCCAGCACCTTGACAGTCGAGCAGTACTTC. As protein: CASTLTVEQYF.

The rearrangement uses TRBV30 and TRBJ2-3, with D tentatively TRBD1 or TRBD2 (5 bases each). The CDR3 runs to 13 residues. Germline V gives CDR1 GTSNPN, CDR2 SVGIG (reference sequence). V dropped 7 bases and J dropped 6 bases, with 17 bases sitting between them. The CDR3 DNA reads TGTGCCTCGAGGGACCTGGGGCCGGATACGCAGTATTTT. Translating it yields CASRDLGPDTQYF. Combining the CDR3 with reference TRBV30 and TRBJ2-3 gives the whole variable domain SQTIHQWPATLVQPVGSPLSLECTVEGTSNPNLYWYRQAAGRGLQLLFYSVGIGQISSEVPQNLSASRPQDRQFILSSKKLLLSDSGFYLCASRDLGPDTQYFGPGTRLTVL.

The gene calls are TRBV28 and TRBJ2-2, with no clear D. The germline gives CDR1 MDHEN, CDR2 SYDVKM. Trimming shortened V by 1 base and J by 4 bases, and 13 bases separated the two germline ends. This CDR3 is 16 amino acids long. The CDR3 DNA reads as TGTGCCAGCAGTTTATTCATGCGACTTGTCACCGGGGAGCTGTTTTTT. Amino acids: CASSLFMRLVTGELFF.

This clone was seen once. As DNA, the CDR3 is TGTGCCAGCAGCCCCAGGGAGGGGCGCACAGATACGCAGTATTTT. Amino acid sequence: CASSPREGRTDTQYF. This chain joins TRBV11-2 and TRBJ2-3, with 7 nucleotides matching TRBD2. Trimming cost V 5 bases and J 1 base; bases outside gene matches: 6. This CDR3 spans 15 amino acids. In germline, CDR1 is SGHAT, CDR2 FQNNGV.

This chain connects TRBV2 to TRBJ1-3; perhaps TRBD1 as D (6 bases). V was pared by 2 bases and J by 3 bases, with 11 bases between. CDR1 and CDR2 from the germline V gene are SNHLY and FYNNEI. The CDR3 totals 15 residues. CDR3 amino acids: CASSERTVNGNTIYF. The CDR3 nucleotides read TGTGCCAGCAGTGAACGGACAGTTAATGGAAACACCATATATTTT.

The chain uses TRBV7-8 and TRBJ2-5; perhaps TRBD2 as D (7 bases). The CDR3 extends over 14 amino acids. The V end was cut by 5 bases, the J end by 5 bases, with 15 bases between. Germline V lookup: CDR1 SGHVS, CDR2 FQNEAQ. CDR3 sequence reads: CASSTHRGAETQYF. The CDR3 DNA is TGTGCCAGCAGCACTCACCGGGGGGCGGAGACCCAGTACTTC.

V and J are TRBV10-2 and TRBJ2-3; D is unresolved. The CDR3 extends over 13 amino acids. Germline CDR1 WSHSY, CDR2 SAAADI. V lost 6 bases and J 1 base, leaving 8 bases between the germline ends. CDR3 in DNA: TGCGCCAGCAGGTCCTACGGCACAGATACGCAGTATTTT. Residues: CASRSYGTDTQYF.

CDR3 in DNA: TGTGCCAGCAGTAGTGGTCCTAGCGGCTACGAGCAGTACTTC. Translation gives CASSSGPSGYEQYF. The chain has TRBV7-2 and TRBJ2-5, with 7 bases matching TRBD2. The assigned J gene may be wrong: the sequence end matches TRBJ2-7 better. Germline loops: CDR1 SGHTA, CDR2 FQGNSA. The CDR3 length is 14 residues.

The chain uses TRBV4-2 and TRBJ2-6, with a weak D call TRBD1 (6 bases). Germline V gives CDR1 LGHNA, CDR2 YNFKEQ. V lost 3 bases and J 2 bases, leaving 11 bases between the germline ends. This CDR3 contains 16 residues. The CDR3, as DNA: TGTGCCAGCAGCCAGAGGTCAGGGGCTGGGGCCAACGTCCTGACTTTC. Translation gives CASSQRSGAGANVLTF.

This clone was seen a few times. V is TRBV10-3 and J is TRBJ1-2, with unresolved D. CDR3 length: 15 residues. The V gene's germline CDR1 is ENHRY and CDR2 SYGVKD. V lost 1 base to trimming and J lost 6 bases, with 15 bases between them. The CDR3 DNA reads TGTGCCATCAGTGAGTACGAGGGCGCCGTAGATGGCTACACCTTC. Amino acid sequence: CAISEYEGAVDGYTF.

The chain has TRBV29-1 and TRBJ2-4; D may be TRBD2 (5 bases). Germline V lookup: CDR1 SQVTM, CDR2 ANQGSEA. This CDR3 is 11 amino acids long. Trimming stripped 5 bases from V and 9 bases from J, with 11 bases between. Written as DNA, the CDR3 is TGCAGCGTTCGAGGGTCCGGCATTCAGTACTTC. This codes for CSVRGSGIQYF. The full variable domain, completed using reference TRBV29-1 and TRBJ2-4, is SAVISQKPSRDICQRGTSLTIQCQVDSQVTMMFWYRQQPGQSLTLIATANQGSEATYESGFVIDKFPISRPNLTFSTLTVSNMSPEDSSIYLCSVRGSGIQYFGAGTRLSVL.

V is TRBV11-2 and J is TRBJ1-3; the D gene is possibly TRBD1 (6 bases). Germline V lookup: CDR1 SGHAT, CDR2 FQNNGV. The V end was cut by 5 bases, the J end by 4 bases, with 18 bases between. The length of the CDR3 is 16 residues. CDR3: CASSPRLQGQGNTIYF. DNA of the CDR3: TGTGCCAGCAGCCCGCGGCTACAGGGTCAGGGAAACACCATATATTTT.

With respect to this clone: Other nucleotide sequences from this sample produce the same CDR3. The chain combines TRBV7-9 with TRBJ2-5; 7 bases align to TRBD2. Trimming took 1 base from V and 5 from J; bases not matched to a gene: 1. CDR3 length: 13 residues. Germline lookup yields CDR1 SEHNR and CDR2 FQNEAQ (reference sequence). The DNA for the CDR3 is TGTGCCAGCAGCTTAGTCGGGGGGGAGACCCAGTACTTC. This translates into CASSLVGGETQYF.

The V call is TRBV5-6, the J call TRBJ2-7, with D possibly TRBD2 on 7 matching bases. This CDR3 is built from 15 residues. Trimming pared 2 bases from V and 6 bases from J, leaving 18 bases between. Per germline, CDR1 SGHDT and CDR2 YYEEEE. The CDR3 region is CASSFSVGGGFEQYF. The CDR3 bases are TGTGCCAGCAGCTTTTCGGTAGGGGGAGGGTTCGAGCAGTACTTC.

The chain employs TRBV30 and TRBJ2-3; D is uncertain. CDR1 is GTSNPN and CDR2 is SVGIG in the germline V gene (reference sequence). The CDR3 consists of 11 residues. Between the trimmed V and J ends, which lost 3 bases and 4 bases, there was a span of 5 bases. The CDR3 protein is CAWSLSDTQYF. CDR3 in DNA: TGTGCCTGGAGCTTGTCAGATACGCAGTATTTT.

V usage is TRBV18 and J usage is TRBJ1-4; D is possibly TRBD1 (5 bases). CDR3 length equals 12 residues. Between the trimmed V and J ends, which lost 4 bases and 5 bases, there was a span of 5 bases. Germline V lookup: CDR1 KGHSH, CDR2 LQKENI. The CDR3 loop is CASSQGNEKLFF. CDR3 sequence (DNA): TGTGCCAGCTCACAGGGGAATGAAAAACTGTTTTTT.

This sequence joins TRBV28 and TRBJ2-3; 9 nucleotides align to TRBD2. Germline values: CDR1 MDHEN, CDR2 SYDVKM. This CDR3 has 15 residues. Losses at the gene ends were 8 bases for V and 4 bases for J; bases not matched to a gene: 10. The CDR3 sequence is CASSFGGRASDTQYF. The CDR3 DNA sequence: TGTGCCAGCTCCTTCGGCGGGAGGGCCTCAGATACGCAGTATTTT.

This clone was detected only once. The CDR3 loop reads CAINPSPGQANSPLHF. CDR3 DNA sequence: TGTGCCATCAATCCTTCACCTGGACAGGCGAATTCACCCCTCCACTTT. The V and J genes are TRBV10-3 and TRBJ1-6; 7 bases map to TRBD1. The CDR3 extends over 16 amino acids. With 7 bases clipped from V and 7 bases from J, the junction kept 13 bases outside the gene matches. The germline CDR1 and CDR2 sequences are ENHRY and SYGVKD.

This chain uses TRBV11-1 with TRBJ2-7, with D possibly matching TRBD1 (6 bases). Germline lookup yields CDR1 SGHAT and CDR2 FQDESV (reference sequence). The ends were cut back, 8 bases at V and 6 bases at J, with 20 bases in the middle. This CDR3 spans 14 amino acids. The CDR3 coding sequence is TGTGCCAGCCGACCTCAACAGGGCCGGGGCGAGCAGTACTTC. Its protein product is CASRPQQGRGEQYF.

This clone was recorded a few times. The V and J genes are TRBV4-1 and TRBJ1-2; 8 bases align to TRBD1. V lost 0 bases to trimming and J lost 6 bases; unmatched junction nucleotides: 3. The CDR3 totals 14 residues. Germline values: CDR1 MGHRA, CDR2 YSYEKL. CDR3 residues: CASSQEDRENGYTF. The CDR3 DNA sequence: TGCGCCAGCAGCCAAGAGGACAGGGAAAATGGCTACACCTTC.

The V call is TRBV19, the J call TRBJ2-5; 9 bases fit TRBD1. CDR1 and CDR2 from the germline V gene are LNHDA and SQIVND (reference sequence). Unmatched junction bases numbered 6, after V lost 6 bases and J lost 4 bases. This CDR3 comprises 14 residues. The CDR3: CASSMGQGGETQYF. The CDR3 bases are TGTGCCAGTAGCATGGGACAGGGTGGAGAGACCCAGTACTTC.

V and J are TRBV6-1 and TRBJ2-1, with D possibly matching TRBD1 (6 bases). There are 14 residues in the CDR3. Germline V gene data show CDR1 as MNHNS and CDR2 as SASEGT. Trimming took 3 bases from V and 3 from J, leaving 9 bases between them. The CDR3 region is CASSESGDYNEQFF. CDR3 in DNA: TGTGCCAGCAGTGAGTCAGGGGACTACAATGAGCAGTTCTTC.

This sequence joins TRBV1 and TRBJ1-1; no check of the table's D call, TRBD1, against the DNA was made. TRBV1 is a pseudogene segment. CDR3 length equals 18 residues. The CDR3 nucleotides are TGCACCAGCAGCCTCCCCCCCTCGGGGCAGGGGGCCGTTCGTGAAGCTTTCTTT. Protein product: CTSSLPPSGQGAVREAFF.

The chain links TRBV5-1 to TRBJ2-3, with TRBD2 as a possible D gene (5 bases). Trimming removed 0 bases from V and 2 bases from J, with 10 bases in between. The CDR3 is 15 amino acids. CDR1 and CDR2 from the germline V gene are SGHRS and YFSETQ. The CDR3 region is CASSLEGLDTDTQYF. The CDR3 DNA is TGCGCCAGCAGCTTGGAAGGACTGGACACAGATACGCAGTATTTT.

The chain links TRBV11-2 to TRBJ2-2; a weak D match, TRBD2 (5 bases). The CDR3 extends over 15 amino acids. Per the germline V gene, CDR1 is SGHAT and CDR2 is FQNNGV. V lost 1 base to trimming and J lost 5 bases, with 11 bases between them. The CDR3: CASSLGVGRTGELFF. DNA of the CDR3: TGTGCCAGCAGCTTAGGGGTGGGGAGAACCGGGGAGCTGTTTTTT.

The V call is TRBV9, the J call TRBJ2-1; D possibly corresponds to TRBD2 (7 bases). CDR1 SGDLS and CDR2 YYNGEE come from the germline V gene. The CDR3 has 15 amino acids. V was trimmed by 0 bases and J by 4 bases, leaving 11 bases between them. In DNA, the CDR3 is TGTGCCAGCAGCGTAGCGGCGGGGGCATACAATGAGCAGTTCTTC. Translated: CASSVAAGAYNEQFF.

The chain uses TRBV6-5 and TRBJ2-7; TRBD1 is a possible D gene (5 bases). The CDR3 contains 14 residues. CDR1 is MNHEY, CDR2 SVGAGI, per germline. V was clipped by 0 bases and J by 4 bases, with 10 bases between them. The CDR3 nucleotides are TGTGCCAGCAGTTACTCGAATAGGGGTTACGAGCAGTACTTC. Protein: CASSYSNRGYEQYF.

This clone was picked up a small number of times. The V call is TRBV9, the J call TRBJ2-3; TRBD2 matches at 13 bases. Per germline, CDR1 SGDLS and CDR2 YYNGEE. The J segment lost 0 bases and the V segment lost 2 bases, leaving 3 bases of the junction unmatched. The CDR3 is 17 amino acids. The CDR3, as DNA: TGTGCCAGCAGCGTTACTAGCGGGGGGGCGAGCACAGATACGCAGTATTTT. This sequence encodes CASSVTSGGASTDTQYF. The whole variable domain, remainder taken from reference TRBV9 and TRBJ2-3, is DSGVTQTPKHLITATGQRVTLRCSPRSGDLSVYWYQQSLDQGLQFLIQYYNGEERAKGNILERFSAQQFPDLHSELNLSSLELGDSALYFCASSVTSGGASTDTQYFGPGTRLTVL.

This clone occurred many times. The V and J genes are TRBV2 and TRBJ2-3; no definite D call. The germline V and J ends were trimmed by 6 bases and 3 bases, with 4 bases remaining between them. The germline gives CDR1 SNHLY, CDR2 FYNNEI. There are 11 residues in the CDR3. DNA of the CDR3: TGTGCCAGCAGCCTTACAGATACGCAGTATTTT. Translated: CASSLTDTQYF. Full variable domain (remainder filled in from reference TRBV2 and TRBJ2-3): EPEVTQTPSHQVTQMGQEVILRCVPISNHLYFYWYRQILGQKVEFLVSFYNNEISEKSEIFDDQFSVERPDGSNFTLKIRSTKLEDSAMYFCASSLTDTQYFGPGTRLTVL.

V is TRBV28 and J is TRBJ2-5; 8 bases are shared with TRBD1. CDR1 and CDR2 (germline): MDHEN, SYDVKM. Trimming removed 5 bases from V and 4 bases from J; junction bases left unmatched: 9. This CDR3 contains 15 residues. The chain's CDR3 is CASSTRTGWRETQYF. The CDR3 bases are TGTGCCAGCAGTACTCGGACAGGGTGGCGAGAGACCCAGTACTTC.